The 17 T cell receptor beta chains below come from one sample, sequenced in a study of T cell repertoires in cytomegalovirus infection. TCRdb re-called the reads with MiXCR, one entry per CDR3 protein. This repertoire shows hundreds of thousands of distinct CDR3 sequences, roughly 9.3% found once; its top ten account for around 2.5%. The sequenced sample was PBMCs. All receptors come from a human donor in good health (CMV status not recorded). Some clones in this sample may be carry-over from other donors' samples.

V usage is TRBV11-3 and J usage is TRBJ2-5, with unresolved D. The germline V and J ends were trimmed by 1 base and 6 bases, with 9 bases remaining between them. The CDR3 runs to 13 residues. CDR1 is SGHNT, CDR2 YENEEA, per germline. CDR3 nucleotide sequence: TGTGCCAGCAGCTTAGGAAGTGGGAAGACCCAGTACTTC. This translates into CASSLGSGKTQYF.

This clonotype was detected many times. The chain recombines TRBV29-1 with TRBJ1-1, with D hard to call. Germline CDR1 SQVTM, CDR2 ANQGSEA. The CDR3 has 11 amino acids. In DNA form, the CDR3 reads TGCGGAGGCGGCAGTAACACTGAAGCTTTCTTT. Translated, it gives CGGGSNTEAFF.

Notes on this clonotype: This clone may be a read error of a much larger clone one base away. V is TRBV7-6 and J is TRBJ2-1; 12 bases line up with TRBD2. The germline CDR1 and CDR2 sequences are SGHVS and FNYEAQ. J was trimmed by 8 bases and V by 3 bases; bases with no gene match: 5. The CDR3 is 15 residues long. CDR3 protein: CASSLPSGGGDEQFF. In nucleotides, the CDR3 is TGTGCCAGCAGCTTGCCTAGCGGGGGGGGGGATGAGCAGTTCTTC.

The rearrangement links TRBV27 to TRBJ2-1; 12 nucleotides agree with TRBD1. This CDR3 contains 14 residues. J was trimmed by 2 bases and V by 8 bases; bases with no gene match: 1. The V gene's germline CDR1 is MNHEY and CDR2 SMNVEV (reference sequence). Here the CDR3 DNA reads TGTGCCAGCGGGACAGGGGGCGCCTACAATGAGCAGTTCTTC. Its protein is CASGTGGAYNEQFF.

This clonotype occurred a few times. The V gene is TRBV5-1, the J gene TRBJ1-1, with 9 bases lining up with TRBD1. With 3 bases clipped from V and 0 bases from J, the junction kept 12 bases outside the gene matches. CDR3 size: 18 residues. CDR1 and CDR2 from the germline V gene are SGHRS and YFSETQ. The CDR3 region has the DNA TGCGCCAGCAGCTCACGACAGGGGGTCGTATACATGAACACTGAAGCTTTCTTT. This translates into CASSSRQGVVYMNTEAFF.

This clonotype was observed at least ten times. V gene TRBV7-3 combines with J gene TRBJ2-1; TRBD2 might be the D (6 bases). Germline values: CDR1 SGHTA, CDR2 FQGTGA. The CDR3 sequence is 16 residues long. V lost 0 bases, J lost 7 bases, and 16 bases lay in between. The chain's CDR3 is CASSLTGRLGGNEQFF. CDR3 coding DNA: TGTGCCAGCAGCTTAACAGGAAGACTAGGCGGGAATGAGCAGTTCTTC.

This clonotype was counted many times. The chain employs TRBV14 and TRBJ1-2; D uncertain. CDR3 size: 12 residues. Trimming removed 0 bases from V and 4 bases from J, with 3 bases in between. Germline CDR1 is SGHDN and CDR2 is FVKESK. DNA for the CDR3: TGTGCCAGCAGCCAAGACCCCTATGGCTACACCTTC. Protein product: CASSQDPYGYTF.

This clonotype was seen repeatedly, ten times or more. V usage is TRBV20-1 and J usage is TRBJ1-2; the D is unclear. CDR1 is DFQATT and CDR2 is SNEGSKA in the germline V gene (reference sequence). Trimming removed 5 bases at V and 3 bases at J, with 13 bases between. The CDR3 is 13 amino acids. DNA of the CDR3: TGCAGTGCTCCTTCACCCGGAGACTATGGCTACACCTTC. It translates to CSAPSPGDYGYTF.

V and J are TRBV12-3 or TRBV12-4 and TRBJ2-7; 8 bases are shared with TRBD1. Germline trimming cut 8 bases from V and 3 bases from J; bases unmatched to any gene: 9. The CDR3 has 14 amino acids. This chain's CDR3 is CASGLMGQVYEQYF. CDR3 nucleotides: TGTGCCAGCGGCCTCATGGGACAGGTCTACGAGCAGTACTTC.

For this clonotype: This could be a read error, since a much larger clone is one nucleotide away. The chain carries TRBV19 and TRBJ2-5, with TRBD1 matching 8 bases. CDR1 is LNHDA, CDR2 SQIVND, per germline (reference sequence). The CDR3 spans 16 residues. The CDR3, as DNA: TGTACCAGTAGTATCGCCGGGACAGGACGGGGGTCCCCCCAGTACTTC. It yields the protein CTSSIAGTGRGSPQYF. The variable domain in full, with the rest retrieved from reference TRBV19 and TRBJ2-5, is DGGITQSPKYLFRKEGQNVTLSCEQNLNHDAMYWYRQDPGQGLRLIYYSQIVNDFQKGDIAEGYSVSREKKESFPLTVTSAQKNPTAFYLCTSSIAGTGRGSPQYFGPGTRLLVL.

This clonotype came up many times. This chain's CDR3 is CASSATGSNYEQYV. The CDR3 region has the DNA TGTGCCAGCAGCGCGACGGGGTCAAACTACGAGCAGTACGTC. The gene calls are TRBV5-5 and TRBJ2-7, with D possibly being TRBD2 (5 bases). Germline V CDR1 and CDR2: SGHKS, YYEKEE (reference sequence). This CDR3 spans 14 amino acids. V lost 4 bases, J lost 3 bases, and 14 bases lay in between.

This clonotype showed up many times. The rearrangement uses TRBV7-2 and TRBJ1-2; no clear D gene. CDR1 SGHTA and CDR2 FQGNSA come from the germline V gene. The CDR3 is 14 amino acids. The V end was cut by 1 base, the J end by 4 bases, with 10 bases between. This chain's CDR3 is CASSLDHALYGYTF. The CDR3, as DNA: TGTGCCAGCAGCTTAGACCACGCTCTCTATGGCTACACCTTC. The variable domain in full, with the rest retrieved from reference TRBV7-2 and TRBJ1-2, is GAGVSQSPSNKVTEKGKDVELRCDPISGHTALYWYRQSLGQGLEFLIYFQGNSAPDKSGLPSDRFSAERTGGSVSTLTIQRTQQEDSAVYLCASSLDHALYGYTFGSGTRLTVV.

This clonotype was found many times. The rearrangement links TRBV7-2 to TRBJ1-1; maybe TRBD1 (6 bases). Trimming removed 5 bases from V and 3 bases from J, with 16 bases in between. This CDR3 is 15 amino acids long. Germline V lookup: CDR1 SGHTA, CDR2 FQGNSA. The DNA of the CDR3 is TGTGCCAGCAGCCCCACGGCGGGGGGCCACACTGAAGCTTTCTTT. Translating gives CASSPTAGGHTEAFF.

This clonotype has at least ten counts. CDR3 DNA: TGTGCCAGCAGTGAATCACGACAGGGGGCGGCGGAGACCCAGTACTTC. Protein sequence: CASSESRQGAAETQYF. The rearrangement uses TRBV25-1 and TRBJ2-5; 10 bases are shared with TRBD1. Germline V gene sequence: CDR1 MGHDK, CDR2 SYGVNS. V dropped 1 base and J dropped 5; count of bases not matched to a gene: 7. CDR3 length: 16 residues.

The sample holds many counts of this clonotype. The chain employs TRBV28 and TRBJ2-2, with D possibly TRBD2 on 5 matching bases. Trimming cost V 5 bases and J 4 bases, with 11 bases left between them. The V gene's germline CDR1 is MDHEN and CDR2 SYDVKM. The CDR3 runs 14 residues. Here the CDR3 DNA reads TGTGCCAGCAGTGACGGACGGGGCACCGGGGAGCTGTTTTTT. It is translated as CASSDGRGTGELFF.

In this sample, this clonotype turned up a few times. The genes are TRBV20-1 and TRBJ1-1, with D perhaps matching TRBD1 (6 bases). Germline CDR1 and CDR2: DFQATT and SNEGSKA (reference sequence). V was pared by 3 bases and J by 8 bases, with 22 bases between. The CDR3 loop spans 15 amino acids. CDR3 residues: CSASYPMGQTWEAFF. The DNA for the CDR3 is TGCAGTGCTAGTTATCCGATGGGACAAACTTGGGAAGCTTTCTTT.

This clonotype occurred many times. This chain joins TRBV28 and TRBJ1-2; possible D gene TRBD1, 5 bases. The length of the CDR3 is 14 residues. Germline V CDR1 and CDR2: MDHEN, SYDVKM. V gave up 6 bases and J gave up 6 bases, with 17 bases separating them. The CDR3 is CASRLRTGRNGYTF. In DNA form, the CDR3 reads TGTGCCAGCAGGTTGAGGACGGGACGAAATGGCTACACCTTC.